The text below deals with one T cell receptor (beta chain). Its antigen remains unidentified. The V and J ends lost 7 bases and 5 bases respectively, with 25 bases between them. This CDR3 comprises 17 residues. Germline CDR1 is SGHRS and CDR2 is YFSETQ. The record originates from a study of cytomegalovirus exposure and HLA in healthy donors. Overall study: An early data release held 75 million to 100 million unique TCRs from HLA-typed donors. The study, taken as a whole, reports: Beyond CMV serostatus, there was no information to go on about immune exposure.

PCR amplification relied on 60 Vbeta primers (plus 13 Jbeta primers). The protocol was immunoSEQ multiplex PCR, while the TCRdb copy is restricted to in-frame clones and leaves out a portion. The sample lists around 120,000 clones, 15% to 17% occurring once. This receptor was obtained from a woman aged 18-29 years in good health and CMV-seronegative. Material for sequencing was PBMCs. The chain has TRBV5-1 and TRBJ2-1; D is perhaps TRBD2 (7 bases). CDR3 loop: CASGYRGRGSEDNEQFF. Written as DNA, the CDR3 is TGCGCCAGCGGCTACCGTGGGAGGGGGTCCGAGGACAATGAGCAGTTCTTC.